Listed here are 21 T cell receptor beta chains from one sample, sequenced in a study of graft-versus-host responses after intestinal transplantation. The method was immunoSEQ multiplex PCR; TCRdb's version includes in-frame clones alone and lacks a portion of them. Among approximately 14,000 clones listed, around 96% were seen once. Sequencing used PBMCs, obtained 9 days after transplant. These receptors all come from a human patient who received an intestinal transplant, so some T cells may come from the graft donor.

A single count supports this clone. The chain recombines TRBV5-5 with TRBJ1-1; no definite D call. CDR1 is SGHKS, CDR2 YYEKEE, per germline (reference sequence). The V gene lost 1 base and the J gene lost 3 bases, with 7 bases spanning the gap. The CDR3 is made up of 13 amino acids. CDR3 in DNA: TGTGCCAGCAGCTTGAGGTGGGACACTGAAGCTTTCTTT. It specifies CASSLRWDTEAFF.

CDR3 protein: CASSQEGLRGPLYNEQFF. CDR3 DNA sequence: TGCGCCAGCAGCCAAGAGGGTCTTCGGGGTCCACTCTACAATGAGCAGTTCTTC. This chain links TRBV4-1 with TRBJ2-1, with D maybe TRBD2 (5 bases). The V gene's germline CDR1 is MGHRA and CDR2 YSYEKL. Trimming took 0 bases from V and 3 from J, leaving 18 bases between them. The CDR3 has 18 amino acids.

The rearrangement joins TRBV28 to TRBJ1-4, with 9 positions matching TRBD1. The J segment lost 5 bases and the V segment lost 2 bases, leaving 3 bases of the junction unmatched. Germline V gives CDR1 MDHEN, CDR2 SYDVKM. The length of the CDR3 is 15 residues. In nucleotides, the CDR3 is TGTGCCAGCAGTTTACAGACAGGGGGAAATGAAAAACTGTTTTTT. Its protein is CASSLQTGGNEKLFF.

The gene calls are TRBV7-8 and TRBJ2-7; 11 nucleotides align to TRBD2. Per the germline V gene, CDR1 is SGHVS and CDR2 is FQNEAQ. V lost 6 bases to trimming and J lost 5 bases; unmatched junction nucleotides: 9. The CDR3 is 15 residues long. This CDR3 is CASSPLAGGRDEQYF. CDR3 DNA sequence: TGTGCCAGCAGTCCCCTAGCGGGAGGCCGGGACGAGCAGTACTTC.

The chain recombines TRBV27 with TRBJ2-7; TRBD2 aligns across 7 bases. Trimming cost V 0 bases and J 1 base; bases outside gene matches: 3. The germline gives CDR1 MNHEY, CDR2 SMNVEV (reference sequence). This CDR3 contains 15 residues. In nucleotides, the CDR3 is TGTGCCAGCAGTTTATCTAGCGGGTTGTCCTACGAGCAGTACTTC. Amino acids: CASSLSSGLSYEQYF.

V usage is TRBV4-1 and J usage is TRBJ2-7; 12 bases are shared with TRBD1. This CDR3 region has 15 residues. CDR1 MGHRA and CDR2 YSYEKL come from the germline V gene. V shed 6 bases and J 4 bases; nucleotides not matched to a gene: 7. The CDR3 loop is CASSGGTGGQYEQYF. DNA for the CDR3: TGCGCCAGCAGTGGAGGGACAGGGGGCCAGTACGAGCAGTACTTC.

CDR3 in amino acids: CASRGEQGSYEQYF. The CDR3 DNA reads TGTGCCAGTAGAGGGGAACAGGGGTCCTACGAGCAGTACTTC. The chain uses TRBV19 and TRBJ2-7, with 7 bases aligning to TRBD1. The CDR3 sequence is 14 residues long. Losses at the gene ends were 6 bases for V and 1 base for J; bases not matched to a gene: 6. CDR1 and CDR2 (germline): LNHDA, SQIVND (reference sequence).

The chain links TRBV9 to TRBJ2-7; tentatively, D is TRBD2 (7 bases). The ends were cut back, 4 bases at V and 0 bases at J, with 17 bases in the middle. CDR1 and CDR2 from the germline V gene are SGDLS and YYNGEE. CDR3 size: 16 residues. CDR3 residues: CASSPQGRGSSYEQYF. The CDR3 nucleotides are TGTGCCAGCAGCCCCCAGGGGCGGGGGTCCTCCTACGAGCAGTACTTC.

The chain employs TRBV5-1 and TRBJ2-5, with 12 bases identical to TRBD1. The V segment lost 7 bases and the J segment 5 bases; nucleotides outside the gene matches: 12. CDR3 length equals 16 residues. Germline V gives CDR1 SGHRS, CDR2 YFSETQ. The CDR3 region has the DNA TGCGCCAGCCGGTTCTGGGGACAGGGGGCCGGGGAGACCCAGTACTTC. This translates into CASRFWGQGAGETQYF.

This clone was counted a single time. The chain links TRBV27 to TRBJ2-7; 8 positions match TRBD1. Germline V CDR1 and CDR2: MNHEY, SMNVEV (reference sequence). CDR3 size: 15 residues. The V segment lost 3 bases and the J segment 6 bases; nucleotides outside the gene matches: 10. CDR3 DNA sequence: TGTGCCAGCAGTTTTTTTGGACAGGGAAACGGCGAGCAGTACTTC. Residues: CASSFFGQGNGEQYF.

The V call is TRBV27, the J call TRBJ2-7; the match to TRBD1 covers 8 bases. This CDR3 region has 14 residues. Germline trimming cut 4 bases from V and 7 bases from J; bases unmatched to any gene: 9. Per the germline V gene, CDR1 is MNHEY and CDR2 is SMNVEV (reference sequence). CDR3 sequence (DNA): TGTGCCAGCAGTTACACCGGGACAGGCTGGGAGCAGTACTTC. Protein: CASSYTGTGWEQYF.

In its sample, this clone ranks as large. V is TRBV13 and J is TRBJ2-7; no clear D. With 5 bases removed from V and 4 bases from J, the gap between germline ends came to 15 bases. This CDR3 has 14 residues. Germline V gene data show CDR1 as PRHDT and CDR2 as FYEKMQ (reference sequence). CDR3 nucleotide sequence: TGTGCCAGCAGCCACCAAAGCGTGGGTTACGAGCAGTACTTC. It encodes CASSHQSVGYEQYF.

This rearrangement joins TRBV5-1 to TRBJ1-1, with unresolved D. The V gene lost 0 bases and the J gene lost 5 bases, with 8 bases spanning the gap. This CDR3 spans 13 amino acids. Germline V gene data show CDR1 as SGHRS and CDR2 as YFSETQ. CDR3 nucleotide sequence: TGCGCCAGCAGCTTGGGCGATCCAACTGAAGCTTTCTTT. As protein: CASSLGDPTEAFF.

The chain links TRBV9 to TRBJ2-1, with D hard to call. The CDR3 loop spans 15 amino acids. CDR1 and CDR2 from the germline V gene are SGDLS and YYNGEE. Trimming removed 4 bases from V and 15 bases from J, with 26 bases in between. CDR3 protein: CASSPGPLLGRDAFF. The CDR3 region has the DNA TGTGCCAGCAGCCCTGGACCGCTTCTGGGTAGGGATGCGTTCTTC.

The J gene is TRBJ2-1, the V gene TRBV5-1; D might be TRBD2 (6 bases). The CDR3 extends over 13 amino acids. Germline V gene lookup returns CDR1 SGHRS and CDR2 YFSETQ. The germline V and J ends were trimmed by 5 bases and 4 bases, with 10 bases remaining between them. This CDR3 reads CASRVGGYNEQFF. The CDR3 DNA reads TGCGCCAGCAGGGTCGGGGGATACAATGAGCAGTTCTTC.

The CDR3 region has the DNA TGCAGCGTTGAAGATGGTGGACTAGCGGGACACACAGATACGCAGTATTTT. Protein sequence: CSVEDGGLAGHTDTQYF. The rearrangement links TRBV29-1 to TRBJ2-3; 12 nucleotides align to TRBD2. Germline V gives CDR1 SQVTM, CDR2 ANQGSEA. The CDR3 is 17 amino acids. With 0 bases clipped from V and 2 bases from J, the junction kept 6 bases outside the gene matches.

The CDR3 DNA reads TGTGCCAGTAGTCCCGGGACAGTGAACACTGAAGCTTTCTTT. It yields the protein CASSPGTVNTEAFF. The chain combines TRBV19 with TRBJ1-1; TRBD1 agrees at 7 bases. With V trimmed by 5 bases and J by 0 bases, 3 bases remained unmatched. The CDR3 loop spans 14 amino acids. CDR1 is LNHDA, CDR2 SQIVND, per germline (reference sequence).

The J gene is TRBJ2-3, the V gene TRBV12-5; weak D call: TRBD2 (7 bases). CDR3 length equals 17 residues. In germline, CDR1 is LGHNT, CDR2 FRNRAP. Trimming left V 7 bases short and J 6 bases short, with 26 bases between. CDR3 nucleotide sequence: TGTGCTAGTGCCCCGGAGCAGGGGACTACCTTCTTTGATACGCAGTATTTT. It yields the protein CASAPEQGTTFFDTQYF.

V and J are TRBV28 and TRBJ2-1; 9 nucleotides match TRBD1. The CDR3 consists of 14 residues. Germline loops: CDR1 MDHEN, CDR2 SYDVKM. Trimming removed 10 bases from V and 0 bases from J; junction bases left unmatched: 4. The CDR3 spells CATEGQGSYNEQFF. CDR3 sequence (DNA): TGTGCCACCGAGGGACAGGGCTCCTACAATGAGCAGTTCTTC.

The V call is TRBV30, the J call TRBJ2-1; the D is unclear. This CDR3 contains 14 residues. The V gene's germline CDR1 is GTSNPN and CDR2 SVGIG (reference sequence). Trimming took 0 bases from V and 10 from J, leaving 16 bases between them. The CDR3 region is CAWSVPGSLGEQFF. The CDR3 nucleotides are TGTGCCTGGAGTGTACCCGGGTCACTGGGGGAGCAGTTCTTC.

The rearrangement links TRBV11-1 to TRBJ2-7, with 7 bases fitting TRBD2. The CDR3 covers 14 residues. Trimming removed 3 bases from V and 4 bases from J; junction bases left unmatched: 6. CDR1 is SGHAT, CDR2 FQDESV, per germline (reference sequence). In nucleotides, the CDR3 is TGTGCCAGCAGCTTTTCCCGGGGAGGGTACGAGCAGTACTTC. It specifies CASSFSRGGYEQYF.